The 27 T cell receptor beta chains below all came from one sample that was sequenced in a study of blood T cell repertoires in COVID-19. The table came from immunoSEQ multiplex PCR; TCRdb's copy has only in-frame clones and leaves some out. The sample lists a few hundred thousand clones, about nine tenths occurring once. Input material: peripheral blood. The receptors here all came from a man aged 18 to 30 with active or convalescent COVID-19.

This rearrangement joins TRBV5-1 to TRBJ2-7, with TRBD1 matching 7 bases. This CDR3 spans 15 amino acids. Trimming removed 1 base from V and 0 bases from J; junction bases left unmatched: 4. Germline CDR1 SGHRS, CDR2 YFSETQ. The CDR3, as DNA: TGCGCCAGCAGCTTGACAGGGGCAAGCTCCTACGAGCAGTACTTC. This sequence encodes CASSLTGASSYEQYF.

The chain joins TRBV20-1 to TRBJ1-2, with 7 bases identical to TRBD1. The CDR3 totals 11 residues. Germline values: CDR1 DFQATT, CDR2 SNEGSKA (reference sequence). Unmatched junction bases numbered 6, after V lost 7 bases and J lost 7 bases. CDR3 nucleotides: TGCAGTGGAAATACAGGGGCTGGCTACACCTTC. This codes for CSGNTGAGYTF.

V gene TRBV6-1 combines with J gene TRBJ1-2, with D possibly being TRBD1 (5 bases). The germline gives CDR1 MNHNS, CDR2 SASEGT. This CDR3 region has 13 residues. Trimming took off 2 bases at V and 4 bases at J, with 8 bases between the two ends. CDR3 sequence: CASSERDFYGYTF. Here the CDR3 DNA reads TGTGCCAGCAGTGAAAGGGACTTCTATGGCTACACCTTC.

The chain employs TRBV20-1 and TRBJ2-7; 10 bases agree with TRBD1. The germline CDR1 and CDR2 sequences are DFQATT and SNEGSKA (reference sequence). The junction had 6 bases not matched to a gene; V was cut back by 6 bases and J by 4 bases. The CDR3 consists of 13 residues. The CDR3 reads CSASGTGVYEQYF. The CDR3 bases are TGCAGTGCCAGTGGGACAGGGGTGTACGAGCAGTACTTC.

The CDR3, as DNA: TGTGCCAGCAGTGTATCCAGGGGTTTATCCTACGAGCAGTACTTC. It codes for CASSVSRGLSYEQYF. The rearrangement links TRBV6-1 to TRBJ2-7; D possibly corresponds to TRBD1 (6 bases). This CDR3 spans 15 amino acids. Germline CDR1 is MNHNS and CDR2 is SASEGT. V gave up 4 bases and J gave up 1 base, with 14 bases separating them.

In this sample, this clone turned up a few times. This rearrangement joins TRBV27 to TRBJ1-6, with TRBD1 identical over 8 bases. The V gene end was trimmed by 5 bases and the J gene end by 4 bases; junction bases not matched to a gene: 7. The CDR3 is made up of 16 amino acids. In germline, CDR1 is MNHEY, CDR2 SMNVEV (reference sequence). CDR3 region: CASSLGQGRYNSPLHF. The CDR3 DNA follows: TGTGCCAGCAGTCTAGGACAGGGAAGGTATAATTCACCCCTCCACTTT.

This chain joins TRBV6-2 or TRBV6-3 and TRBJ2-3, with D hard to call. Germline CDR1 and CDR2: MNHEY and SVGEGT. This CDR3 contains 14 residues. Between the trimmed V and J ends, which lost 4 bases and 2 bases, there was a span of 10 bases. The CDR3 coding sequence is TGTGCCAGCAGTTTTAGACAACACACAGATACGCAGTATTTT. Translated: CASSFRQHTDTQYF.

This chain connects TRBV5-8 to TRBJ1-5, with TRBD1 matching 7 bases. V shed 4 bases, J shed 7 bases, and the junction held 8 bases outside the gene matches. This CDR3 region has 14 residues. The V gene's germline CDR1 is SGHTS and CDR2 YDEGEE. CDR3 coding DNA: TGTGCCAGCAGCCATGACAGGGTTGAACAGCCCCAGCATTTT. Its translation is CASSHDRVEQPQHF.

The rearrangement links TRBV19 to TRBJ1-6; 10 bases line up with TRBD1. This CDR3 contains 14 residues. V was pared by 2 bases and J by 11 bases, with 3 bases of the junction left unmatched. Germline V gene data show CDR1 as LNHDA and CDR2 as SQIVND (reference sequence). CDR3 nucleotides: TGTGCCAGTAGTATAAGACAGGGGGCTGCACCCCTCCACTTT. Its protein product is CASSIRQGAAPLHF.

The V gene is TRBV4-1, the J gene TRBJ1-4; TRBD1 might be the D (5 bases). This CDR3 region has 16 residues. CDR1 MGHRA and CDR2 YSYEKL come from the germline V gene. The V end lost 3 bases, the J end lost 8 bases, and 19 bases lay between the germline ends. This CDR3 is CASSHIGDPNGEKLFF. CDR3 DNA: TGCGCCAGCAGCCACATAGGGGATCCTAATGGCGAAAAACTGTTTTTT.

The chain joins TRBV28 to TRBJ1-1; perhaps TRBD1 as D (6 bases). Germline CDR1 and CDR2: MDHEN and SYDVKM. V lost 1 base to trimming and J lost 4 bases, with 13 bases between them. The CDR3 has 15 amino acids. The CDR3 DNA sequence: TGTGCCAGCAGTTTATCAGTCCAGGGGTCCACTGAAGCTTTCTTT. This codes for CASSLSVQGSTEAFF.

V gene TRBV7-6 combines with J gene TRBJ1-6; D is unclear. CDR3 length: 12 residues. CDR1 is SGHVS, CDR2 FNYEAQ, per germline. V was clipped by 1 base and J by 16 bases, with 11 bases between them. In DNA form, the CDR3 reads TGTGCCAGCAGCTTAGTGCAGGTCGTGCTCCACTTT. It translates to CASSLVQVVLHF.

CDR3 in DNA: TGTGCCAGCAGCCCGGGGTTGGGGGCCCGAAAACTGTTTTTT. It translates to CASSPGLGARKLFF. This chain links TRBV11-2 with TRBJ1-4; TRBD1 might be the D (6 bases). V lost 5 bases to trimming and J lost 10 bases, with 17 bases between them. The CDR3 is 14 residues long. Germline-derived CDR1 and CDR2 are SGHAT and FQNNGV.

The chain couples TRBV10-2 to TRBJ2-1; TRBD2 agrees at 14 bases. The CDR3 sequence is 19 residues long. Trimming cost V 3 bases and J 5 bases; bases outside gene matches: 12. Germline V gene sequence: CDR1 WSHSY, CDR2 SAAADI. In DNA form, the CDR3 reads TGCGCCAGCAGTGACCCGGCTAGACTAGCGGGAGGGCCAGACAATGAGCAGTTCTTC. Encoded protein: CASSDPARLAGGPDNEQFF.

The chain uses TRBV5-1 and TRBJ1-2, with D perhaps TRBD1 (5 bases). V lost 4 bases, J lost 0 bases, and 7 bases lay in between. The CDR3 length is 13 residues. The germline CDR1 and CDR2 sequences are SGHRS and YFSETQ. The CDR3 coding sequence is TGCGCCAGCAGCCTGACAGCTAACTATGGCTACACCTTC. This encodes CASSLTANYGYTF. Together with reference TRBV5-1 and TRBJ1-2, the CDR3 gives the full variable domain: KAGVTQTPRYLIKTRGQQVTLSCSPISGHRSVSWYQQTPGQGLQFLFEYFSETQRNKGNFPGRFSGRQFSNSRSEMNVSTLELGDSALYLCASSLTANYGYTFGSGTRLTVV.

The V gene is TRBV6-5, the J gene TRBJ2-7; 14 positions agree with TRBD2. Trimming took 5 bases from V and 3 from J; bases not matched to a gene: 3. The germline V gene encodes CDR1 MNHEY and CDR2 SVGAGI. There are 15 residues in the CDR3. The CDR3 loop is CASSLGLAGVYEQYF. The DNA for the CDR3 is TGTGCCAGCAGTCTGGGACTAGCGGGGGTCTACGAGCAGTACTTC.

This chain joins TRBV25-1 and TRBJ2-2, with TRBD2 matching over 8 bases. Losses at the gene ends were 0 bases for V and 1 base for J; bases not matched to a gene: 4. Germline V gene data show CDR1 as MGHDK and CDR2 as SYGVNS. The CDR3 has 17 residues. CDR3 protein: CASSEYERGLNTGELFF. DNA for the CDR3: TGTGCCAGCAGTGAATATGAGCGGGGGCTGAACACCGGGGAGCTGTTTTTT.

The CDR3 spells CASSLISQGETQYF. CDR3 DNA: TGCGCCAGCAGCTTGATTTCCCAGGGTGAGACCCAGTACTTC. The J gene is TRBJ2-5, the V gene TRBV5-1; TRBD1 is a possible D gene (5 bases). Trimming left V 1 base short and J 5 bases short, with 12 bases between. This CDR3 comprises 14 residues. Germline values: CDR1 SGHRS, CDR2 YFSETQ.

The chain is built from TRBV5-1 and TRBJ2-6; D is perhaps TRBD1 (5 bases). The length of the CDR3 is 14 residues. Germline V gene sequence: CDR1 SGHRS, CDR2 YFSETQ. V was shortened by 4 bases and J by 2 bases, with 7 bases between the two germline ends. The CDR3 reads CASSVGAGANVLTF. The CDR3 bases are TGCGCCAGCAGCGTAGGGGCTGGGGCCAACGTCCTGACTTTC.

This clone was seen a single time. The chain is built from TRBV29-1 and TRBJ1-4; D remains unclear. The V and J ends lost 5 bases and 4 bases respectively, with 11 bases between them. Germline-derived CDR1 and CDR2 are SQVTM and ANQGSEA. The CDR3 totals 13 residues. The CDR3 DNA is TGCAGCGTTCTCAGCGCCATTAATGAAAAACTGTTTTTT. Translation gives CSVLSAINEKLFF.

This clone was seen a single time. As DNA, the CDR3 is TGTGCCAGCAGCGGAGCGGGACTCAGGAGCTCCTATAATTCACCCCTCCACTTT. This gives the protein CASSGAGLRSSYNSPLHF. The gene calls are TRBV11-2 and TRBJ1-6, with TRBD1 as a possible D gene (5 bases). Germline V CDR1 and CDR2: SGHAT, FQNNGV. The V gene lost 5 bases and the J gene lost 0 bases, with 17 bases spanning the gap. CDR3 length: 18 amino acids.

The V call is TRBV15, the J call TRBJ1-6; D remains unclear. The CDR3 runs 16 residues. Germline assignment: CDR1 LNHNV and CDR2 YYDKDF (reference sequence). Trimming pared 0 bases from V and 8 bases from J, leaving 14 bases between. In DNA form, the CDR3 reads TGTGCCACCAGCAGAGAGAGGCCCCCATATCATTCACCCCTCCACTTT. Residues: CATSRERPPYHSPLHF.

This rearrangement joins TRBV7-2 to TRBJ1-4, with D perhaps matching TRBD1 (6 bases). Trimming took 2 bases from V and 7 from J, leaving 11 bases between them. Germline assignment: CDR1 SGHTA and CDR2 FQGNSA. The CDR3 runs to 14 residues. The CDR3 protein is CASSLRGSGEKLFF. DNA of the CDR3: TGTGCCAGCAGCTTAAGGGGGTCGGGTGAAAAACTGTTTTTT.

This clone was found a few times. This rearrangement joins TRBV11-2 to TRBJ1-6; tentative D call: TRBD1 (6 bases). Germline loops: CDR1 SGHAT, CDR2 FQNNGV. Trimming cost V 5 bases and J 6 bases, with 26 bases left between them. The CDR3 has 19 residues. CDR3 coding DNA: TGTGCCAGCAGCCGCGACGGTGGGACATACCGAAATCCTAATTCACCCCTCCACTTT. This gives the protein CASSRDGGTYRNPNSPLHF.

The chain recombines TRBV19 with TRBJ1-2, with TRBD1 as a possible D gene (5 bases). The germline CDR1 and CDR2 sequences are LNHDA and SQIVND (reference sequence). Between the trimmed V and J ends, which lost 4 bases and 10 bases, there was a span of 16 bases. This CDR3 is 13 amino acids long. Here the CDR3 DNA reads TGTGCCAGTAGTACTCAGGGTATTAATCTCTACACCTTC. Residues: CASSTQGINLYTF.

The chain joins TRBV13 to TRBJ2-6; D ambiguous. The germline V gene has CDR1 PRHDT and CDR2 FYEKMQ (reference sequence). CDR3 length: 15 residues. Trimming stripped 2 bases from V and 1 base from J, with 6 bases between. The CDR3 DNA follows: TGTGCCAGCAGCTTATCCCAATCTGGGGCCAACGTCCTGACTTTC. Amino acid sequence: CASSLSQSGANVLTF.

This clone was counted at least ten times. The V and J genes are TRBV24-1 and TRBJ2-7, with D possibly TRBD2 on 5 matching bases. The V gene's germline CDR1 is KGHDR and CDR2 SFDVKD. V was cut by 12 bases and J by 12 bases, with 14 bases left in between. CDR3 length: 9 amino acids. Here the CDR3 DNA reads TGTGCCCCGCGACCAGAGGGGTACTTC. Its protein is CAPRPEGYF.